These 19 T cell receptor beta chains were all obtained from the same sample, sequenced in a study of T cell repertoires in cytomegalovirus infection. TCRdb re-called the reads through MiXCR, storing one row per CDR3 protein. The repertoire consists of just under 500,000 distinct CDR3 sequences, with roughly a third occurring once and the leading ten covering roughly a sixth. No antigen has been assigned to these receptors. The material sequenced was cultured PBMCs, taken from culture after CMV antigen stimulation. All receptors come from a human donor in good health (CMV status not recorded). Some clones in this sample may be carry-over from other donors' samples.

The chain is built from TRBV29-1 and TRBJ2-1; 7 bases match TRBD1. V gave up 0 bases and J gave up 3 bases; unmatched junction bases: 8. CDR1 is SQVTM and CDR2 is ANQGSEA in the germline V gene. This CDR3 has 16 residues. In DNA, the CDR3 is TGCAGCGTTGAAGACCCGACAGGGAACGTCTACAATGAGCAGTTCTTC. This gives the protein CSVEDPTGNVYNEQFF.

The CDR3 here is CASSYVSTYEQYF. For the CDR3, the DNA is TGTGCCAGCAGTTACGTATCGACGTACGAGCAGTACTTC. This sequence joins TRBV6-6 and TRBJ2-7; D not resolved. Germline CDR1 is MNHNY and CDR2 is SVGAGI (reference sequence). Trimming cost V 2 bases and J 4 bases, with 9 bases left between them. This CDR3 has 13 residues.

The V and J genes are TRBV24-1 and TRBJ2-6; no clear D gene. The germline V and J ends were trimmed by 5 bases and 0 bases, with 7 bases remaining between them. This CDR3 spans 15 amino acids. Germline-derived CDR1 and CDR2 are KGHDR and SFDVKD. CDR3 sequence: CATSGVSSGANVLTF. Here the CDR3 DNA reads TGTGCCACCAGTGGCGTAAGCTCTGGGGCCAACGTCCTGACTTTC.

The chain is built from TRBV6-6 and TRBJ2-3; D not certain. Per germline, CDR1 MNHNY and CDR2 SVGAGI (reference sequence). The CDR3 sequence is 13 residues long. V lost 6 bases, J lost 3 bases, and 10 bases lay in between. CDR3 DNA sequence: TGTGCCAGCAGCCCCTATTCTACAGATACGCAGTATTTT. This sequence encodes CASSPYSTDTQYF.

This clonotype has at least ten counts. The V gene is TRBV7-8, the J gene TRBJ2-3; unclear D gene. Trimming removed 5 bases from V and 3 bases from J, with 12 bases in between. This CDR3 comprises 14 residues. Germline V lookup: CDR1 SGHVS, CDR2 FQNEAQ. The CDR3 coding sequence is TGTGCCAGCAGCCGGAGCGTGGGTACAGATACGCAGTATTTT. Translating it yields CASSRSVGTDTQYF.

In its sample, this clonotype was seen a few times. CDR3 residues: CASSYEGQLAGELFF. Written as DNA, the CDR3 is TGTGCCAGCAGTTACGAGGGACAGCTCGCCGGGGAGCTGTTTTTT. This rearrangement joins TRBV6-2 or TRBV6-3 to TRBJ2-2, with 7 bases identical to TRBD1. This CDR3 has 15 residues. J gave up 6 bases and V 2 bases, and 6 bases lay outside the gene matches. Germline V gene sequence: CDR1 MNHEY, CDR2 SVGEGT.

The chain carries TRBV19 and TRBJ1-5; D unresolved. The CDR3 spans 15 residues. Germline CDR1 LNHDA, CDR2 SQIVND (reference sequence). Trimming left V 0 bases short and J 0 bases short, with 6 bases between. Here the CDR3 DNA reads TGTGCCAGTAGTATAGATCACTATAGCAATCAGCCCCAGCATTTT. Its protein is CASSIDHYSNQPQHF. The full variable domain, its missing parts supplied by reference TRBV19 and TRBJ1-5, is DGGITQSPKYLFRKEGQNVTLSCEQNLNHDAMYWYRQDPGQGLRLIYYSQIVNDFQKGDIAEGYSVSREKKESFPLTVTSAQKNPTAFYLCASSIDHYSNQPQHFGDGTRLSIL.

This clonotype has just a few counts. The rearrangement uses TRBV10-2 and TRBJ2-3; TRBD2 matches 7 bases. Germline V CDR1 and CDR2: WSHSY, SAAADI. V shed 7 bases and J 7 bases; nucleotides not matched to a gene: 11. The CDR3 runs 14 residues. The CDR3 loop reads CASISRDYSNTQYF. The CDR3 DNA follows: TGCGCCAGCATTTCTCGGGACTACTCCAATACGCAGTATTTT.

This clonotype was counted between two and nine times. V and J are TRBV5-6 and TRBJ2-7, with D perhaps being TRBD1 or TRBD2 (6 bases each). The CDR3 loop spans 16 amino acids. CDR1 SGHDT and CDR2 YYEEEE come from the germline V gene. The ends were cut back, 4 bases at V and 0 bases at J, with 17 bases in the middle. The chain's CDR3 is CASSRPGAGLSYEQYF. CDR3 bases: TGTGCCAGCAGCCGACCGGGGGCAGGGCTCTCCTACGAGCAGTACTTC.

The chain carries TRBV6-2 or TRBV6-3 and TRBJ1-5; TRBD1 aligns across 9 bases. CDR1 is MNHEY and CDR2 is SVGEGT in the germline V gene. This CDR3 spans 17 amino acids. The J segment lost 0 bases and the V segment lost 6 bases, leaving 9 bases of the junction unmatched. DNA for the CDR3: TGTGCCAGCAGGCCGGGACAGGGAAGGGATAGCAATCAGCCCCAGCATTTT. This gives the protein CASRPGQGRDSNQPQHF.

CDR3 amino acids: CSVEEAWNTF. The DNA of the CDR3 is TGCAGCGTTGAAGAGGCGTGGAACACCTTC. This chain uses TRBV29-1 with TRBJ1-2; D not resolved. This CDR3 has 10 amino acids. V was shortened by 0 bases and J by 12 bases, with 8 bases between the two germline ends. Germline values: CDR1 SQVTM, CDR2 ANQGSEA. Together with reference TRBV29-1 and TRBJ1-2, the CDR3 gives the full variable domain: SAVISQKPSRDICQRGTSLTIQCQVDSQVTMMFWYRQQPGQSLTLIATANQGSEATYESGFVIDKFPISRPNLTFSTLTVSNMSPEDSSIYLCSVEEAWNTFGSGTRLTVV.

The gene calls are TRBV29-1 and TRBJ2-5; TRBD1 matches 7 bases. The CDR3 spans 12 residues. The V segment lost 7 bases and the J segment 9 bases; nucleotides outside the gene matches: 11. In germline, CDR1 is SQVTM, CDR2 ANQGSEA. In nucleotides, the CDR3 is TGCAGCGGCATGACAGGGAGTGGGGCCCAGTACTTC. Its translation: CSGMTGSGAQYF.

This clonotype came up a few times. The chain couples TRBV7-2 to TRBJ2-7; TRBD2 matches at 9 bases. Germline V CDR1 and CDR2: SGHTA, FQGNSA. V trimming: 3 bases; J trimming: 2 bases; junction bases outside the gene matches: 2. CDR3 length equals 14 residues. For the CDR3, the DNA is TGTGCCAGCAGCTTCTGGACTAGCGCCTACGAGCAGTACTTC. This codes for CASSFWTSAYEQYF.

The chain couples TRBV5-1 to TRBJ1-1; possibly TRBD1 for D (6 bases). The CDR3 has 14 amino acids. The germline V gene encodes CDR1 SGHRS and CDR2 YFSETQ. V was shortened by 1 base and J by 5 bases, with 12 bases between the two germline ends. The CDR3 reads CASSLTRQGTEAFF. The CDR3, as DNA: TGCGCCAGCAGCTTGACCCGGCAGGGGACTGAAGCTTTCTTT.

V is TRBV12-3 or TRBV12-4 and J is TRBJ2-3; no reliable D call. This CDR3 is built from 11 residues. V gave up 3 bases and J gave up 14 bases, with 12 bases separating them. The CDR3 loop reads CASSFSAQLYF. CDR3 bases: TGTGCCAGCAGTTTCTCCGCCCAACTGTATTTT.

This clonotype was counted a few times. The chain employs TRBV10-3 and TRBJ2-1, with TRBD2 matching 12 bases. V lost 2 bases and J lost 5; bases outside the gene matches: 1. Looked up from germline, CDR1 is ENHRY and CDR2 is SYGVKD. CDR3 size: 15 residues. CDR3 loop: CAISEGLAGNNEQFF. The CDR3 DNA is TGTGCCATCAGTGAGGGACTAGCGGGGAACAATGAGCAGTTCTTC.

The chain combines TRBV7-9 with TRBJ2-4; D may be TRBD1 (6 bases). V lost 6 bases and J lost 8, with 14 bases in between. The CDR3 has 13 amino acids. The V gene's germline CDR1 is SEHNR and CDR2 FQNEAQ (reference sequence). CDR3 sequence: CASRPSRGDIQYF. Here the CDR3 DNA reads TGTGCCAGCAGACCCTCCAGGGGCGACATTCAGTACTTC.

This clonotype was detected only a few times. The chain has TRBV11-2 and TRBJ2-6; weak D call: TRBD1 (5 bases). CDR1 and CDR2 from the germline V gene are SGHAT and FQNNGV. V was trimmed by 4 bases and J by 0 bases, leaving 16 bases between them. There are 18 residues in the CDR3. The CDR3 coding sequence is TGTGCCAGCAGCTCCCAGACAGTAATAGGCTCTGGGGCCAACGTCCTGACTTTC. Residues: CASSSQTVIGSGANVLTF.

The rearrangement uses TRBV20-1 and TRBJ2-5; 10 nucleotides line up with TRBD2. This CDR3 has 15 residues. The trim removed 1 base at V and 3 bases at J, leaving 5 bases unmatched. In germline, CDR1 is DFQATT, CDR2 SNEGSKA (reference sequence). CDR3 residues: CSARGRLAGEETQYF. The CDR3 nucleotides are TGCAGTGCTAGAGGGCGCCTAGCGGGAGAAGAGACCCAGTACTTC.